These 22 T cell receptor beta chains were sequenced from one sample in a study of CD8 T cells in ankylosing spondylitis. TCRdb reprocessed the 5' RACE reads with MiXCR, giving one entry per CDR3 protein. The sample lists 25,000 to 35,000 distinct CDR3 sequences, around 30% occurring once. Specimen: synovial fluid, either unsorted or a sorted T cell fraction (not recorded which). The source is a male donor with ankylosing spondylitis.

The rearrangement joins TRBV4-1 to TRBJ1-1, with 8 bases identical to TRBD1. The CDR3 loop spans 15 amino acids. CDR1 is MGHRA and CDR2 is YSYEKL in the germline V gene. V lost 4 bases to trimming and J lost 2 bases; unmatched junction nucleotides: 6. The DNA for the CDR3 is TGCGCCAGCAGCCTGGGGGACAGGAGTAACACTGAAGCTTTCTTT. It specifies CASSLGDRSNTEAFF.

This clonotype was recorded a few times. The CDR3 nucleotides are TGTGCCACCAGCCCGGGACTAGCGGGAATCGAAACCGGGGAGCTGTTTTTT. Amino acids: CATSPGLAGIETGELFF. The chain combines TRBV24-1 with TRBJ2-2; TRBD2 agrees at 13 bases. V gave up 7 bases and J gave up 5 bases; unmatched junction bases: 9. The CDR3 extends over 17 amino acids. Germline assignment: CDR1 KGHDR and CDR2 SFDVKD.

The chain has TRBV20-1 and TRBJ1-1, with D possibly being TRBD1 (5 bases). Germline CDR1 DFQATT, CDR2 SNEGSKA (reference sequence). V was cut by 0 bases and J by 2 bases, with 13 bases left in between. CDR3 length: 15 residues. DNA for the CDR3: TGCAGTGCTAGAGATGCCCCGACAGTTAACACTGAAGCTTTCTTT. Translation gives CSARDAPTVNTEAFF.

J is TRBJ2-1 and V is TRBV10-1, with D perhaps matching TRBD2 (6 bases). Trimming cost V 4 bases and J 0 bases, with 10 bases left between them. Germline CDR1 is WNHNN and CDR2 is SYGVQD (reference sequence). The CDR3 runs 15 residues. The CDR3 loop reads CASSVDSGSYNEQFF. CDR3 nucleotides: TGCGCCAGCAGTGTCGATAGCGGCTCCTACAATGAGCAGTTCTTC.

CDR3 loop: CASSSGTSGYNEQFF. The CDR3 bases are TGTGCCAGCAGCTCCGGGACTAGCGGCTACAATGAGCAGTTCTTC. V and J are TRBV11-2 and TRBJ2-1, with TRBD2 matching over 11 bases. The CDR3 sequence is 15 residues long. After removal of 4 bases from V and 3 bases from J, the junction contained 2 bases not matched to a gene. Germline CDR1 reads SGHAT; CDR2 reads FQNNGV.

The sample holds a few counts of this clonotype. This rearrangement joins TRBV10-3 to TRBJ2-7; TRBD2 might be the D (5 bases). The CDR3 runs 13 residues. The germline CDR1 and CDR2 sequences are ENHRY and SYGVKD. V was trimmed by 7 bases and J by 0 bases, leaving 10 bases between them. CDR3 region: CAIKEDSSYEQYV. DNA of the CDR3: TGTGCCATCAAAGAGGACTCCTCCTACGAGCAGTACGTC.

This clonotype has a handful of counts. The V and J genes are TRBV28 and TRBJ2-7; TRBD2 matches 12 bases. The CDR3 has 13 residues. From germline, CDR1 is MDHEN and CDR2 SYDVKM. Trimming at V came to 4 bases and at J to 5 bases, leaving 0 bases not matched to a gene. The chain's CDR3 is CASSSSGRDEQYF. The CDR3 DNA follows: TGTGCCAGCAGTTCTAGCGGGAGGGACGAGCAGTACTTC.

The J gene is TRBJ2-1, the V gene TRBV5-4, with no clear D. The V end lost 2 bases, the J end lost 9 bases, and 12 bases lay between the germline ends. Germline values: CDR1 SGHNT, CDR2 YYREEE (reference sequence). The CDR3 consists of 13 residues. The CDR3 protein is CASSFNPIGEQFF. CDR3 sequence (DNA): TGTGCCAGCAGCTTCAACCCAATCGGTGAGCAGTTCTTC. Filled out from reference TRBV5-4 and TRBJ2-1, the complete variable domain reads ETGVTQSPTHLIKTRGQQVTLRCSSQSGHNTVSWYQQALGQGPQFIFQYYREEENGRGNFPPRFSGLQFPNYSSELNVNALELDDSALYLCASSFNPIGEQFFGPGTRLTVL.

In its sample, this clonotype was seen many times. The chain is built from TRBV20-1 and TRBJ2-1, with D hard to call. CDR1 is DFQATT and CDR2 is SNEGSKA in the germline V gene (reference sequence). This CDR3 spans 14 amino acids. The ends were cut back, 5 bases at V and 0 bases at J, with 11 bases in the middle. CDR3 region: CSAEDRFSYNEQFF. CDR3 nucleotide sequence: TGCAGTGCTGAGGACCGGTTCTCCTACAATGAGCAGTTCTTC.

The chain employs TRBV19 and TRBJ2-1; 10 bases align to TRBD2. Germline CDR1 and CDR2: LNHDA and SQIVND (reference sequence). The CDR3 runs to 16 residues. V shed 6 bases and J 6 bases; nucleotides not matched to a gene: 11. The CDR3 loop reads CASRPLAGAPSNEQFF. The CDR3, as DNA: TGTGCCAGTAGACCCCTAGCGGGAGCTCCCTCCAATGAGCAGTTCTTC.

This clonotype has a single count. The V and J genes are TRBV29-1 and TRBJ1-1, with D possibly TRBD1 on 6 matching bases. Germline CDR1 and CDR2: SQVTM and ANQGSEA. The CDR3 covers 13 residues. Trimming took off 8 bases at V and 5 bases at J, with 18 bases between the two ends. The CDR3 DNA sequence: TGCAGCATCCCGACAGGTCGAGGGACTGAAGCTTTCTTT. Its protein is CSIPTGRGTEAFF. Full variable domain (missing parts from reference TRBV29-1 and TRBJ1-1): SAVISQKPSRDICQRGTSLTIQCQVDSQVTMMFWYRQQPGQSLTLIATANQGSEATYESGFVIDKFPISRPNLTFSTLTVSNMSPEDSSIYLCSIPTGRGTEAFFGQGTRLTVV.

The chain couples TRBV27 to TRBJ1-5; TRBD1 aligns across 7 bases. Losses at the gene ends were 6 bases for V and 0 bases for J; bases not matched to a gene: 5. This CDR3 is 15 amino acids long. Germline V gene lookup returns CDR1 MNHEY and CDR2 SMNVEV (reference sequence). CDR3 amino acids: CASRRQGNSNQPQHF. Here the CDR3 DNA reads TGTGCCAGCAGGAGACAGGGCAATAGCAATCAGCCCCAGCATTTT.

The V and J genes are TRBV2 and TRBJ1-1, with D unresolved. V gave up 9 bases and J gave up 0 bases, with 20 bases separating them. CDR3 size: 16 residues. The germline CDR1 and CDR2 sequences are SNHLY and FYNNEI. The CDR3 nucleotides are TGTGCCAGAGCCTTTGAGGGCCGTGCTTTGAACACTGAAGCTTTCTTT. This codes for CARAFEGRALNTEAFF.

The rearrangement uses TRBV24-1 and TRBJ2-1; 14 bases fit TRBD2. The CDR3 has 19 amino acids. V lost 3 bases to trimming and J lost 3 bases; unmatched junction nucleotides: 9. Germline V gives CDR1 KGHDR, CDR2 SFDVKD. The CDR3 bases are TGTGCCACCAGTGATCCCCCGGGACTAGCGGGAGAACACTACAATGAGCAGTTCTTC. It translates to CATSDPPGLAGEHYNEQFF.

This clonotype showed up just a few times. J is TRBJ2-6 and V is TRBV10-3; 9 bases map to TRBD1. The V gene's germline CDR1 is ENHRY and CDR2 SYGVKD. The CDR3 is 16 amino acids. V lost 4 bases, J lost 4 bases, and 5 bases stayed unmatched. CDR3 sequence reads: CAISAGQGIGANVLTF. CDR3 DNA: TGTGCCATCAGTGCCGGACAGGGGATCGGGGCCAACGTCCTGACTTTC.

The sample holds a few counts of this clonotype. The rearrangement uses TRBV12-3 or TRBV12-4 and TRBJ2-7, with unresolved D. The CDR3 sequence is 13 residues long. Trimming left V 3 bases short and J 1 base short, with 7 bases between. The CDR3 DNA is TGTGCCAGCAGTTTGGACCTGTCCTACGAGCAGTACTTC. It specifies CASSLDLSYEQYF.

This clonotype was found many times. V and J are TRBV5-1 and TRBJ2-2; D is ambiguous. Per germline, CDR1 SGHRS and CDR2 YFSETQ. This CDR3 region has 17 residues. The V end lost 2 bases, the J end lost 7 bases, and 21 bases lay between the germline ends. CDR3 amino acids: CASSLIGPRTIIGELFF. CDR3 bases: TGCGCCAGCAGCTTAATCGGGCCTAGAACCATAATCGGGGAGCTGTTTTTT.

This clonotype was counted a few times. The chain couples TRBV6-1 to TRBJ1-5; D unclear. The germline gives CDR1 MNHNS, CDR2 SASEGT. Between the trimmed V and J ends, which lost 4 bases and 5 bases, there was a span of 12 bases. CDR3 length: 14 amino acids. For the CDR3, the DNA is TGTGCCAGCAGTGGGTTTTCGGGATATCAGCCCCAGCATTTT. It is translated as CASSGFSGYQPQHF.

This clonotype showed up many times. The chain couples TRBV5-6 to TRBJ2-1, with D tentatively TRBD1 or TRBD2 (5 bases each). This CDR3 region has 15 residues. V was clipped by 5 bases and J by 2 bases, with 14 bases between them. Per the germline V gene, CDR1 is SGHDT and CDR2 is YYEEEE. CDR3 DNA sequence: TGTGCCAGCAGGCCGGGGCTGGGAACCTACAATGAGCAGTTCTTC. As protein: CASRPGLGTYNEQFF.

The chain joins TRBV14 to TRBJ2-1; perhaps TRBD1 as D (6 bases). The CDR3 is made up of 16 amino acids. V was trimmed by 5 bases and J by 3 bases, leaving 17 bases between them. Germline V CDR1 and CDR2: SGHDN, FVKESK. The CDR3 here is CASSFGRGRYYNEQFF. For the CDR3, the DNA is TGTGCCAGCAGCTTTGGCAGGGGTCGTTACTACAATGAGCAGTTCTTC.

This clonotype was seen repeatedly, ten times or more. The J gene is TRBJ2-1, the V gene TRBV7-6; the match to TRBD2 covers 8 bases. CDR3 length: 17 amino acids. Germline V CDR1 and CDR2: SGHVS, FNYEAQ. Trimming at V came to 2 bases and at J to 7 bases, leaving 13 bases not matched to a gene. The CDR3 DNA is TGTGCCAGCAGCTTAATTGCCCCGGGACTAGTGATTAATGAGCAGTTCTTC. This codes for CASSLIAPGLVINEQFF.

The chain employs TRBV16 and TRBJ1-2, with D unresolved. This CDR3 spans 15 amino acids. V gave up 3 bases and J gave up 4 bases, with 15 bases separating them. In germline, CDR1 is KGHSY, CDR2 FQNENV. This CDR3 is CASSHPSSGTYGYTF. In nucleotides, the CDR3 is TGTGCCAGCAGCCACCCTTCGTCGGGTACCTATGGCTACACCTTC.